This TCR beta chain was recovered during a study of shared clonotypes between healthy human individuals. Germline V gene sequence: CDR1 LNHDA, CDR2 SQIVND (reference sequence). V was shortened by 6 bases and J by 5 bases, with 14 bases between the two germline ends. The length of the CDR3 is 15 residues. Some clones are missing from TCRdb's copy, which holds only in-frame ones; the method was immunoSEQ multiplex PCR. The table lists about 510,000 clones, approximately 95% of them singletons. Sample: naive CD4+ T cells sorted from blood. Subset in this sample: CD45RA+ positively selected. The sequence was collected from a woman between 25 and 40 years old in good health. The chain is built from TRBV19 and TRBJ2-6, with D possibly TRBD1 on 5 matching bases. The CDR3 nucleotides read TGTGCCAGTAGGTCAGGGATCTTCTGGGCCAACGTCCTGACTTTC. It translates to CASRSGIFWANVLTF. Looking up the rest from reference TRBV19 and TRBJ2-6 gives the full variable domain: DGGITQSPKYLFRKEGQNVTLSCEQNLNHDAMYWYRQDPGQGLRLIYYSQIVNDFQKGDIAEGYSVSREKKESFPLTVTSAQKNPTAFYLCASRSGIFWANVLTFGAGSRLTVL.